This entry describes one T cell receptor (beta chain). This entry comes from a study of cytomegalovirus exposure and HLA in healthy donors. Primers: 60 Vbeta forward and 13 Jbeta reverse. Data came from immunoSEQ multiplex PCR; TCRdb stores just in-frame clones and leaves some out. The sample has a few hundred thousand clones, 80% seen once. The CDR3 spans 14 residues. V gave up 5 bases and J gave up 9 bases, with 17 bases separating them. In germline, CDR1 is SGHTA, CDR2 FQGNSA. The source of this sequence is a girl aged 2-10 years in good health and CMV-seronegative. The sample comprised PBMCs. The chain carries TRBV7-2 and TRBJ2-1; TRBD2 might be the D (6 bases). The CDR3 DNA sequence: TGTGCCAGCAGCCTAATTGGAGGGCCTCTTGAGCAGTTCTTC. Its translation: CASSLIGGPLEQFF.